The clone carrying this T cell receptor (beta chain) has only a few counts. Its target is not known. TCRdb re-called the 5' RACE reads through MiXCR, storing one row per CDR3 protein. The sample yields 50,000 to 75,000 distinct CDR3 sequences, 20% to 25% seen once. Germline loops: CDR1 SGHTA, CDR2 FQGNSA. V was cut by 6 bases and J by 0 bases, with 21 bases left in between. The CDR3 runs to 17 residues. Study-wide points: Greatest tumor Treg TCR overlap was with tumor naive CD4+ cells. In terms of TCR gene usage, tumor memory CD4+ T cells clustered together with blood and lymph node memory CD4+ cells, as well as with lymph node naive CD4+ cells.

V usage is TRBV7-2 and J usage is TRBJ2-7; D remains unclear. The sequenced sample was memory CD4+ T cells sorted from a lymph node. Subset of the sample: memory CD4+ T cells, CD4+CD45RO+CD25-. The clonotype originates from a female donor with breast cancer. CDR3 in DNA: TGTGCCAGCAGTCAGCGATCGGGTACGAGTACCTCCTACGAGCAGTACTTC. Translated, it gives CASSQRSGTSTSYEQYF.